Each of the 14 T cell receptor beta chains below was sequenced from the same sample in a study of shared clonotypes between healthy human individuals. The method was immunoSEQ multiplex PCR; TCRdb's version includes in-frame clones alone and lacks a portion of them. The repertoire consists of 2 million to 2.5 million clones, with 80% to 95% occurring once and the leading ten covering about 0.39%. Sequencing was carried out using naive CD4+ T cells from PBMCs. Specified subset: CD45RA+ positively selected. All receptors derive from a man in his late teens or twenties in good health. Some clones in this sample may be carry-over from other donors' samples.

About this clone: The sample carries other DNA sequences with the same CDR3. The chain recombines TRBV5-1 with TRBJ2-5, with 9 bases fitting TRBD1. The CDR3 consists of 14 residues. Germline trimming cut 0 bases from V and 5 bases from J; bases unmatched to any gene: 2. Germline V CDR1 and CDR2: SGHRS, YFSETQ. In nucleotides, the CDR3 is TGCGCCAGCAGCTTGGGGACAGGGGTTGAGACCCAGTACTTC. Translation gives CASSLGTGVETQYF.

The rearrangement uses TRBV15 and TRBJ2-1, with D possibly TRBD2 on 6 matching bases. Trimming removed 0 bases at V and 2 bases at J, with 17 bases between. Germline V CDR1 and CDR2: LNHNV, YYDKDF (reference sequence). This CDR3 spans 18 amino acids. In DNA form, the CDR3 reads TGTGCCACCAGCAGAGATGCGTGGGGGGACGGAACCTACAATGAGCAGTTCTTC. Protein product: CATSRDAWGDGTYNEQFF. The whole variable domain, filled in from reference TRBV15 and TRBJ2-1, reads DAMVIQNPRYQVTQFGKPVTLSCSQTLNHNVMYWYQQKSSQAPKLLFHYYDKDFNNEADTPDNFQSRRPNTSFCFLDIRSPGLGDTAMYLCATSRDAWGDGTYNEQFFGPGTRLTVL.

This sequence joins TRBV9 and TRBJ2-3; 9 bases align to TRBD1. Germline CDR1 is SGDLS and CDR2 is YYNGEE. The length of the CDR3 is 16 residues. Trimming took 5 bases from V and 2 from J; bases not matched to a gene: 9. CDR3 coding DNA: TGTGCCAGCAGTTGGACCGGGACAGGGCCCACAGATACGCAGTATTTT. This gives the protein CASSWTGTGPTDTQYF.

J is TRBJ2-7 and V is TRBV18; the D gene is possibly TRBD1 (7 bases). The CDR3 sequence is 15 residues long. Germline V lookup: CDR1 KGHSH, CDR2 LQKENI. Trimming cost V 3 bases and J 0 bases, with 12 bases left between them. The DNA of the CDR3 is TGTGCCAGCTCACCTGCAGGGGGACTCTCCTACGAGCAGTACTTC. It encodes CASSPAGGLSYEQYF.

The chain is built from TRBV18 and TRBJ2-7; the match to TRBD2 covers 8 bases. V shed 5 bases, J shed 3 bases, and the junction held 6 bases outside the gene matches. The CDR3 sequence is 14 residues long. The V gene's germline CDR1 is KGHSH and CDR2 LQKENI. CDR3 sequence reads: CASSTSGLGYEQYF. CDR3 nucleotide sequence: TGTGCCAGCTCAACTTCGGGACTAGGCTACGAGCAGTACTTC.

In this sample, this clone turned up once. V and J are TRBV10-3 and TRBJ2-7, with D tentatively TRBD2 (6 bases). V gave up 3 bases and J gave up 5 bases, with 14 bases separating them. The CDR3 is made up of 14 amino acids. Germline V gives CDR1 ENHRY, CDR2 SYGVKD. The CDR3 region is CAISEGGTPDEQYF. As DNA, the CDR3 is TGTGCCATCAGTGAAGGCGGGACTCCCGACGAGCAGTACTTC.

CDR3 amino acids: CASSFRSSDYEQYF. DNA for the CDR3: TGTGCCAGCAGCTTTCGTTCTAGCGATTACGAGCAGTACTTC. The genes are TRBV7-2 and TRBJ2-7; TRBD2 is a possible D gene (6 bases). Germline CDR1 and CDR2: SGHTA and FQGNSA. The CDR3 sequence is 14 residues long. V lost 3 bases and J 4 bases, leaving 13 bases between the germline ends.

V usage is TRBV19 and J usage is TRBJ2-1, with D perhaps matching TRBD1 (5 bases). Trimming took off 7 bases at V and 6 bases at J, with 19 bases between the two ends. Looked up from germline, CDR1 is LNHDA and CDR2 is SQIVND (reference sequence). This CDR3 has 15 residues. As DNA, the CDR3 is TGTGCCAGTATAAGGCAGGGCGCTTCCCTCAATGAGCAGTTCTTC. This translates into CASIRQGASLNEQFF.

CDR3 protein: CASGQGRIVYEQYF. The CDR3 DNA sequence: TGTGCAAGCGGACAGGGAAGGATAGTCTACGAGCAGTACTTC. The chain links TRBV28 to TRBJ2-7; 8 nucleotides line up with TRBD1. Per the germline V gene, CDR1 is MDHEN and CDR2 is SYDVKM. This CDR3 comprises 14 residues.

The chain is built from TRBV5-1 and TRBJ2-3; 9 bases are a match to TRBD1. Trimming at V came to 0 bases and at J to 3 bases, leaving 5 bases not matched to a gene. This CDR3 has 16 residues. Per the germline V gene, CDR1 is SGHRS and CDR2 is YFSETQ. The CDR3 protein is CASSLVRDRATDTQYF. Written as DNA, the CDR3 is TGCGCCAGCAGCTTGGTACGGGACAGGGCAACAGATACGCAGTATTTT.

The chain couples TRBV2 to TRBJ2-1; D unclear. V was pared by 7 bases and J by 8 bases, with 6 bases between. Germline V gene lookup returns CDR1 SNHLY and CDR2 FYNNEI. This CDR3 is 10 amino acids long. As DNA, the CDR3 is TGTGCCAGCAAAGTTGATGAGCAGTTCTTC. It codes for CASKVDEQFF.

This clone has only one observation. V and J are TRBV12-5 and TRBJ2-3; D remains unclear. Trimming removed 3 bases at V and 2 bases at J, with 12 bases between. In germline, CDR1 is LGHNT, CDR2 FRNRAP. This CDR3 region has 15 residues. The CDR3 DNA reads TGTGCTAGTGGTTTTTCCGTGACTCCCACAGATACGCAGTATTTT. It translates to CASGFSVTPTDTQYF.

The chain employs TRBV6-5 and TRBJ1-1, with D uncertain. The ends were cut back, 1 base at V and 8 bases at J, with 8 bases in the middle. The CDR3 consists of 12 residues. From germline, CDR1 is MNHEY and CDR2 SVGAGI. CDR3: CASSYYPEEAFF. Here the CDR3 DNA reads TGTGCCAGCAGTTACTATCCAGAAGAAGCTTTCTTT.

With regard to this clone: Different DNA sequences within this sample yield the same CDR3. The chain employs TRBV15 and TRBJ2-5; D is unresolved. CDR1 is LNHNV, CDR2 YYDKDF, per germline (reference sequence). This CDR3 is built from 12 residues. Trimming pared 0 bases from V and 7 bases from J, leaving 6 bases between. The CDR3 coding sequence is TGTGCCACCAGCAGAGATCGGGTGACCCAGTACTTC. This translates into CATSRDRVTQYF. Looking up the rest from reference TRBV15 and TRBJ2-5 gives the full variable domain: DAMVIQNPRYQVTQFGKPVTLSCSQTLNHNVMYWYQQKSSQAPKLLFHYYDKDFNNEADTPDNFQSRRPNTSFCFLDIRSPGLGDTAMYLCATSRDRVTQYFGPGTRLLVL.